A selection of T cell receptor beta chains follows, all from one sample in a study of tumour-infiltrating T cells in Burkitt lymphoma. Sequencing used immunoSEQ multiplex PCR; TCRdb keeps in-frame clones, though not all of them. The data hold about 4,400 clones, with around 84% observed a single time. The specimen sequenced was tumor tissue. These receptors were collected from a human donor with diffuse large B-cell lymphoma. Some clones in this sample may be carry-over from other donors' samples. Each CDR3 is given with its conserved first and last residue. Each record gives: V gene, J gene, D gene, clone size, CDR3 protein. The D gene is left open where the match is weak. The size field is filled for only some rows; it gives once, few, many or a size class.

>TRBV9|TRBJ2-2|-|-
CASSVGPDGYTGELFF
>TRBV7-6|TRBJ1-6|TRBD1|-
CASSPGTDYSPLHF
>TRBV29-1|TRBJ1-1|-|-
CSVDLGLRGNTEAFF
>TRBV7-8|TRBJ1-2|TRBD1|-
CASSLDRTGRSSGYTF
>TRBV2|TRBJ1-6|-|-
CASSVVEGTSPLHF
>TRBV1|TRBJ2-7|-|-
CTSSRPPSGRAYEQYF
>TRBV7-7|TRBJ2-1|TRBD1|-
CASSLTGASSYNEQFF
>TRBV5-4|TRBJ1-3|-|-
CASSLGSGRSGNTIYF
>TRBV19|TRBJ2-3|-|few
CASSFSSTNTQYF
>TRBV27|TRBJ1-6|-|-
CASQSAGRGYNSPLHF
>TRBV6-5|TRBJ2-1|-|-
CASSPLGNEQFF
>TRBV18|TRBJ1-1|TRBD1|-
CASSPRQGKDTEAFF
>TRBV11-2|TRBJ2-3|TRBD1|-
CASSSLRGRFYTQYF
>TRBV6-1|TRBJ2-1|TRBD1|-
CASTGTGLNEQFF
>TRBV5-1|TRBJ2-1|-|-
CASSFGSSYNEQFF
>TRBV29-1|TRBJ1-2|TRBD1|-
CSVGTGSLNGYTF
>TRBV6-6|TRBJ1-2|-|-
CASTHDGINYGYTF
>TRBV10-1|TRBJ2-7|-|few
CASSDNSYEQYF
>TRBV27|TRBJ2-3|-|-
CASSLRKAFITDTQYF
>TRBV28|TRBJ1-3|-|-
CATVGGGAGNTIYF
>TRBV11-2|TRBJ2-1|-|once
CASSLEVQGHEQFF
>TRBV29-1|TRBJ2-2|-|-
CSVKGGSHAGELFF
>TRBV11-3|TRBJ2-3|TRBD2|-
CASSPGLAGGPGDTQYF
>TRBV19|TRBJ2-3|-|-
CASGLPSTDTQYF
>TRBV7-9|TRBJ2-1|TRBD2|-
CASSSTGTSGLNEQFF
>TRBV29-1|-|-|-
CSGWTEPYEQYF
>TRBV4-1|TRBJ2-7|TRBD1|-
CASSRDRTYEQYF
>TRBV29-1|TRBJ2-2|-|once
CSGNTGDANTGELFF
>TRBV29-1|TRBJ2-7|TRBD1|-
CSVGQGAQEQYF
>TRBV19|TRBJ1-1|-|-
CASSVSGRRNTEAFF
>TRBV19|TRBJ1-1|-|-
CATRDFGGTNTEAFF
>TRBV11-2|TRBJ2-7|-|-
CASSLEAGAFSYEQYF
>TRBV7-6|TRBJ2-2|TRBD2|-
CASNPLAGENTGELFF
>TRBV27|TRBJ2-1|TRBD2|few
CASSSRLAGDAYNEQFF
>TRBV6-4|TRBJ1-2|-|-
CASSDSSDNYGYTF
>TRBV19|TRBJ2-1|TRBD2|-
CASKKAGASYNEQFF
>TRBV9|TRBJ2-5|-|-
CASSVDGTSETQYF
>TRBV6-5|TRBJ2-2|TRBD2|-
CASSHGGGYTGELFF
>TRBV6-5|TRBJ1-1|-|-
CASSWAGVRDTEAFF
>TRBV6-1|TRBJ1-2|-|-
CASSELMGPVAGYTF
>TRBV4-1|TRBJ1-1|TRBD1|-
CASSQERGPTEAFF
>TRBV27|TRBJ2-5|-|-
CASSVDGQETQYF